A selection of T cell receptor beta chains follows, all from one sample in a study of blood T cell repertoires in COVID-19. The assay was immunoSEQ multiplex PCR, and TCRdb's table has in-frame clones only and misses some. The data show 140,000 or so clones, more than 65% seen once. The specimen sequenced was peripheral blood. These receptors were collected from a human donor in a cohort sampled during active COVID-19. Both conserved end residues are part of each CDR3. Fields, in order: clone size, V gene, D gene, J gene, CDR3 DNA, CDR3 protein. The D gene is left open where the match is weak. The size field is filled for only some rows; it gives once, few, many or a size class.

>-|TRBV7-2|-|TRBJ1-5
TGTGCCAGCAGCTTATTGGGTCCCGGGCAGCCCCAGCATTTT
CASSLLGPGQPQHF
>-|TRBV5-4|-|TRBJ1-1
TGTGCCAGCAGCTTGGGCGGGGGTGCTGAAGCTTTCTTT
CASSLGGGAEAFF
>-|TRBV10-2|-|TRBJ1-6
TGCGCCAGCAGTGAGGGAGGCGGGGGGAGTTCACCCCTCCACTTT
CASSEGGGGSSPLHF
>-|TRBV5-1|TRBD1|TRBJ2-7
TGCGCCAGCAGCTCCGGGGGGACAGGGAACCGCCACTCCTACGAGCAGTACTTC
CASSSGGTGNRHSYEQYF
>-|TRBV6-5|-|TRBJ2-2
TGTGCCAGCAGTTACGCCAGTCAGGAAACCGGGGAGCTGTTTTTT
CASSYASQETGELFF
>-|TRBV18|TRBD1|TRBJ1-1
TGTGCCAGCTCACCACGGGGACAGGGCCACACTGAAGCTTTCTTT
CASSPRGQGHTEAFF
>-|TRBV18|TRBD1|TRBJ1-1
TGTGCCAGCTCCTTTGACCAGGGGGCCTTGGGGACTGAAGCTTTCTTT
CASSFDQGALGTEAFF
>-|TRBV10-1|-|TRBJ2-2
TGCGCCAGCAGTGAGGGGCTTTATAACACCGGGGAGCTGTTTTTT
CASSEGLYNTGELFF
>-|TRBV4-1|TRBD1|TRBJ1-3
TGCGCCAGCAGCCAAGCAACAGGGGACCCTGGAAACACCATATATTTT
CASSQATGDPGNTIYF
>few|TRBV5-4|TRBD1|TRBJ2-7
TGTGCCAGCAGCTTGGGGGGGACAGCTTACTTC
CASSLGGTAYF
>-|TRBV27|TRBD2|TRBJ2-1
TGTGCCAGCAGTCCGCAAACCGGGACTAGCCTGGGCAATGAGCAGTTCTTC
CASSPQTGTSLGNEQFF
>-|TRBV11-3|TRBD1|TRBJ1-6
TGTGCCAGCAGTCGGACAGGGAGCAATTCACCCCTCCACTTT
CASSRTGSNSPLHF
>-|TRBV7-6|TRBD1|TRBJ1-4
TGTGCCAGCAGCCAGCGGGACAGGGGGCGTGAAAAACTGTTTTTT
CASSQRDRGREKLFF
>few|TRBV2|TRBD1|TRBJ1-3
TGTGCCAGCAGGGCCGGGACAGGGACCGGAAACACCATATATTTT
CASRAGTGTGNTIYF